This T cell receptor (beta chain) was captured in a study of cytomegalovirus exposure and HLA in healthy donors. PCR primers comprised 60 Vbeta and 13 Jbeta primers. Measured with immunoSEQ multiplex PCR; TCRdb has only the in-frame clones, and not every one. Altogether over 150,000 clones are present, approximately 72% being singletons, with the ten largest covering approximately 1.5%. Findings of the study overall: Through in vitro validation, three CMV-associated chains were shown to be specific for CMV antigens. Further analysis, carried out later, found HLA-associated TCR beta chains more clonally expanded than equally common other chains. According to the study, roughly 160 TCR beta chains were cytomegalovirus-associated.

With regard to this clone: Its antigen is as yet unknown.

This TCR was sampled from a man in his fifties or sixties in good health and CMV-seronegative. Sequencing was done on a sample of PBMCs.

The CDR3 sequence is CASSLVGATYNEQFF. Written as DNA, the CDR3 is TGCGCCAGCAGCTTGGTTGGAGCAACCTACAATGAGCAGTTCTTC. The chain employs TRBV5-1 and TRBJ2-1; D remains unclear. The germline CDR1 and CDR2 sequences are SGHRS and YFSETQ. V shed 0 bases and J shed 2 bases, with 9 bases lying between them. The CDR3 totals 15 residues.